These 18 T cell receptor beta chains came from one sample sequenced in a study of cytomegalovirus exposure and HLA in healthy donors. A multiplex PCR was run with 60 Vbeta primers and 13 Jbeta primers. Measured with immunoSEQ multiplex PCR; TCRdb has only the in-frame clones, and not every one. The sample contains approximately 170,000 clones, about 85% of which appear only once. The specimen sequenced was PBMCs. These receptors were taken from a man in his forties or fifties in good health and CMV-seropositive.

This rearrangement joins TRBV7-9 to TRBJ1-1, with 7 bases fitting TRBD1. The CDR3 is 18 amino acids. Germline CDR1 SEHNR, CDR2 FQNEAQ (reference sequence). Trimming at V came to 6 bases and at J to 2 bases, leaving 18 bases not matched to a gene. In nucleotides, the CDR3 is TGTGCCAGCAGACCGGACAGGTCTAAAGGCAGGGGTAACACTGAAGCTTTCTTT. Its protein product is CASRPDRSKGRGNTEAFF.

The chain has TRBV5-1 and TRBJ2-7; D is perhaps TRBD1 (6 bases). The V end was cut by 2 bases, the J end by 2 bases, with 8 bases between. The CDR3 runs to 13 residues. From germline, CDR1 is SGHRS and CDR2 YFSETQ. The CDR3 region is CASSFQGPYEQYF. The CDR3 nucleotides are TGCGCCAGCAGCTTCCAGGGGCCCTACGAGCAGTACTTC.

This clone occurred a few times. The CDR3 nucleotides are TGTGCCAGCAGCCAACAAACAACCGGGGAGCTGTTTTTT. Translating it yields CASSQQTTGELFF. The chain combines TRBV14 with TRBJ2-2; D is undetermined. The V gene's germline CDR1 is SGHDN and CDR2 FVKESK. This CDR3 spans 13 amino acids. Trimming took 2 bases from V and 5 from J, leaving 6 bases between them. The entire variable domain, with the rest obtained from reference TRBV14 and TRBJ2-2, is as follows: EAGVTQFPSHSVIEKGQTVTLRCDPISGHDNLYWYRRVMGKEIKFLLHFVKESKQDESGMPNNRFLAERTGGTYSTLKVQPAELEDSGVYFCASSQQTTGELFFGEGSRLTVL.

This clone was seen a handful of times. The J gene is TRBJ2-7, the V gene TRBV2; D not certain. CDR1 and CDR2 (germline): SNHLY, FYNNEI. Trimming took 3 bases from V and 3 from J, leaving 18 bases between them. CDR3 size: 16 residues. The CDR3 DNA reads as TGTGCCAGCAGTGAGTCCCTACTCTCCTTTATCTACGAGCAGTACTTC. The encoded protein is CASSESLLSFIYEQYF.

The chain couples TRBV6-1 to TRBJ1-4; D may be TRBD1 (6 bases). V lost 9 bases and J lost 0, with 11 bases in between. CDR1 is MNHNS, CDR2 SASEGT, per germline. The CDR3 contains 14 residues. In DNA form, the CDR3 reads TGTGCCAGTAGACAGGCCTCAACTAATGAAAAACTGTTTTTT. Protein: CASRQASTNEKLFF.

This rearrangement joins TRBV18 to TRBJ1-2, with unresolved D. The germline V and J ends were trimmed by 5 bases and 1 base, with 11 bases remaining between them. Germline lookup yields CDR1 KGHSH and CDR2 LQKENI. This CDR3 has 14 residues. CDR3: CASSSSVINYGYTF. The CDR3 region has the DNA TGTGCCAGCTCATCTTCAGTGATTAACTATGGCTACACCTTC.

This chain uses TRBV2 with TRBJ2-7, with D uncertain. CDR3 length equals 14 residues. Trimming pared 3 bases from V and 2 bases from J, leaving 11 bases between. Per the germline V gene, CDR1 is SNHLY and CDR2 is FYNNEI. The CDR3 loop is CASSERSETYEQYF. CDR3 DNA sequence: TGTGCCAGCAGTGAGAGGAGCGAAACCTACGAGCAGTACTTC.

The chain is built from TRBV21-1 and TRBJ1-2. TRBV21-1 is a recognized pseudogene. The CDR3 extends over 14 amino acids. The CDR3 DNA reads TGTGCCAGCAGCAAAGGGGGGGATAACTATGGCTACACCTTC. This gives the protein CASSKGGDNYGYTF.

This clone has a handful of counts. The genes are TRBV5-8 and TRBJ2-1; the match to TRBD1 covers 7 bases. CDR3 length equals 13 residues. The V and J ends lost 5 bases and 10 bases, in that order; junction bases with no gene match: 9. Per the germline V gene, CDR1 is SGHTS and CDR2 is YDEGEE. In nucleotides, the CDR3 is TGTGCCAGCAGAGTCAGGGGGTCTAGGGAGCAGTTCTTC. This translates into CASRVRGSREQFF.

This clone has only a few counts. The chain combines TRBV6-1 with TRBJ1-1; D perhaps matches TRBD1 (5 bases). Per the germline V gene, CDR1 is MNHNS and CDR2 is SASEGT. The CDR3 consists of 15 residues. Trimming shortened V by 7 bases and J by 3 bases, and 18 bases separated the two germline ends. CDR3 residues: CASTQERPRDTEAFF. The CDR3 DNA sequence: TGTGCCAGCACCCAGGAAAGGCCCAGGGACACTGAAGCTTTCTTT.

This clone has a single count. CDR3 in DNA: TGTGCCAGCAGCCGATTCGGACAGGCCTCTGGAAACACCATATATTTT. Translating it yields CASSRFGQASGNTIYF. The rearrangement joins TRBV7-8 to TRBJ1-3; 7 bases map to TRBD1. From germline, CDR1 is SGHVS and CDR2 FQNEAQ. The CDR3 extends over 16 amino acids. The V gene end was trimmed by 5 bases and the J gene end by 0 bases; junction bases not matched to a gene: 7. Full variable domain (missing parts from reference TRBV7-8 and TRBJ1-3): GAGVSQSPRYKVAKRGQDVALRCDPISGHVSLFWYQQALGQGPEFLTYFQNEAQLDKSGLPSDRFFAERPEGSVSTLKIQRTQQEDSAVYLCASSRFGQASGNTIYFGEGSWLTVV.

The genes are TRBV11-2 and TRBJ2-7; TRBD1 matches at 9 bases. V lost 5 bases, J lost 3 bases, and 11 bases stayed unmatched. The CDR3 consists of 16 residues. Germline CDR1 and CDR2: SGHAT and FQNNGV. For the CDR3, the DNA is TGTGCCAGCAGCCAAGGAATGGGACAGGGTTTCTACGAGCAGTACTTC. This codes for CASSQGMGQGFYEQYF.

V and J are TRBV5-1 and TRBJ1-4; 12 positions agree with TRBD1. Germline CDR1 and CDR2: SGHRS and YFSETQ. The CDR3 is made up of 15 amino acids. The V gene end was trimmed by 2 bases and the J gene end by 9 bases; junction bases not matched to a gene: 5. In DNA form, the CDR3 reads TGCGCCAGCAGCTTAACGGGACAGGGGGCTCAAAAACTGTTTTTT. Protein sequence: CASSLTGQGAQKLFF.

This clone is deemed medium-sized. The chain is built from TRBV27 and TRBJ2-7, with 8 bases matching TRBD2. The CDR3 consists of 16 residues. Trimming removed 1 base from V and 1 base from J; junction bases left unmatched: 6. Germline assignment: CDR1 MNHEY and CDR2 SMNVEV (reference sequence). Written as DNA, the CDR3 is TGTGCCAGCAGTTTATTGGTAGCGGGGACGTCCTACGAGCAGTACTTC. Amino acid sequence: CASSLLVAGTSYEQYF.

The V gene is TRBV10-3, the J gene TRBJ2-1; D remains ambiguous. Deletions cut 3 bases from V and 7 bases from J, with 4 bases between. Germline V gene lookup returns CDR1 ENHRY and CDR2 SYGVKD. The CDR3 sequence is 11 residues long. The CDR3 nucleotides read TGTGCCATCAGTGAACTGAATGAGCAGTTCTTC. It specifies CAISELNEQFF.

This chain links TRBV2 with TRBJ2-2, with 8 positions matching TRBD1. Losses at the gene ends were 3 bases for V and 8 bases for J; bases not matched to a gene: 11. There are 16 residues in the CDR3. Germline V gene data show CDR1 as SNHLY and CDR2 as FYNNEI. Here the CDR3 reads CASSDRGRRILGELFF. The CDR3 bases are TGTGCCAGCAGTGACAGGGGGCGCAGGATTCTAGGGGAGCTGTTTTTT. Based on the CDR3 plus reference TRBV2 and TRBJ2-2, the full variable domain is EPEVTQTPSHQVTQMGQEVILRCVPISNHLYFYWYRQILGQKVEFLVSFYNNEISEKSEIFDDQFSVERPDGSNFTLKIRSTKLEDSAMYFCASSDRGRRILGELFFGEGSRLTVL.

This clone came up once. The chain carries TRBV6-1 and TRBJ1-2; D is uncertain. Germline assignment: CDR1 MNHNS and CDR2 SASEGT. This CDR3 contains 13 residues. Trimming shortened V by 5 bases and J by 0 bases, and 7 bases separated the two germline ends. CDR3 bases: TGTGCCAGCAGTACGACAACTAACTATGGCTACACCTTC. Its translation: CASSTTTNYGYTF.

On this clone itself: The junction shows a germline mismatch at one end, possibly a read error. Other DNA sequences within the sample encode an identical CDR3. This chain joins TRBV7-9 and TRBJ2-6; D possibly corresponds to TRBD2 (6 bases). Looked up from germline, CDR1 is SEHNR and CDR2 is FQNEAQ (reference sequence). The CDR3 spans 15 residues. The CDR3 sequence is CATPGLSSGANVLTF. CDR3 DNA: TGTGCCACGCCGGGACTGAGCTCTGGGGCCAACGTCCTAACTTTC. Full variable domain (outside the CDR3, taken from reference TRBV7-9 and TRBJ2-6): DTGVSQNPRHKITKRGQNVTFRCDPISEHNRLYWYRQTLGQGPEFLTYFQNEAQLEKSRLLSDRFSAERPKGSFSTLEIQRTEQGDSAMYLCATPGLSSGANVLTFGAGSRLTVL.